Below are 15 T cell receptor beta chains sequenced from a single sample in a study of regulatory T cells in long-lasting Graves disease. Indicated time point: newly diagnosed GD, antithyroid drugs for less than 3 months. The TCR library was made from RNA extracted from PBMCs. With iRepertoire HTBI primers and Arm-PCR of CDR3 regions, TCR beta libraries were built. TCRdb independently ran MiXCR on the multiplex PCR reads; one entry per CDR3 protein. The sample contains 350,000 to 500,000 distinct CDR3 sequences, 14% of which appear only once. Separately, the same data were catalogued under a study of T cells in Graves' hyperthyroidism and ophthalmopathy.

The sample in question was peripheral blood mononuclear cells (PBMCs), obtained at new diagnosis, from a patient treated with antithyroid drugs. These receptors were obtained from a woman aged 45-59 years with Graves disease.

This rearrangement joins TRBV12-3 or TRBV12-4 to TRBJ1-2; 7 positions match TRBD1. The CDR3 loop spans 12 amino acids. The ends lost 1 base at V and 8 bases at J; junction bases unmatched: 1. CDR3 nucleotide sequence: TGTGCCAGCAGTTTAGACAGGGGCGGCTACACCTTC. Amino acids: CASSLDRGGYTF.

This clonotype was recorded at least ten times. The V and J genes are TRBV5-1 and TRBJ2-1; 7 bases align to TRBD1. CDR1 and CDR2 (germline): SGHRS, YFSETQ. The CDR3 totals 16 residues. V was pared by 4 bases and J by 5 bases, with 12 bases of the junction left unmatched. The CDR3 coding sequence is TGCGCCAGCAGCCCAACCTACGGACAGGTAAACAATGAGCAGTTCTTC. Translating it yields CASSPTYGQVNNEQFF.

Concerning this clonotype itself: A much bigger clone sits one base away, suggesting this may be a read error. The chain joins TRBV12-3 or TRBV12-4 to TRBJ2-5; D ambiguous. Trimming removed 4 bases at V and 1 base at J, with 4 bases between. The CDR3 extends over 12 amino acids. CDR3 coding DNA: TGTGCCAGCAGTTACGGCCAAGAGACCCAGTACTTC. It specifies CASSYGQETQYF.

This clonotype occurred a few times. J is TRBJ2-4 and V is TRBV9, with 7 bases that match TRBD2. The CDR3 sequence is 15 residues long. V shed 4 bases and J 8 bases; nucleotides not matched to a gene: 12. The V gene's germline CDR1 is SGDLS and CDR2 YYNGEE. Here the CDR3 reads CASSQNLWEGHIQYF. The DNA for the CDR3 is TGTGCCAGCAGCCAAAACCTCTGGGAGGGCCACATTCAGTACTTC.

In its sample, this clonotype was seen a few times. V usage is TRBV12-3 or TRBV12-4 and J usage is TRBJ2-1, with a weak D call TRBD2 (5 bases). The CDR3 contains 11 residues. V was pared by 6 bases and J by 15 bases, with 15 bases between. The CDR3 is CASSSAGFSFF. The DNA of the CDR3 is TGTGCCAGCAGCTCCGCGGGCTTCTCGTTCTTC.

This clonotype has a count of ten or more. The chain employs TRBV27 and TRBJ2-1; 8 positions match TRBD2. V lost 8 bases to trimming and J lost 7 bases; unmatched junction nucleotides: 10. From germline, CDR1 is MNHEY and CDR2 SMNVEV (reference sequence). CDR3 size: 14 residues. DNA of the CDR3: TGTGCCAGCGGAAGCGGGAGCCCGGGGAATGAGCAGTTCTTC. It specifies CASGSGSPGNEQFF.

This clonotype appeared many times. The chain has TRBV18 and TRBJ2-7; D not resolved. Germline V CDR1 and CDR2: KGHSH, LQKENI. The CDR3 is 13 amino acids. The V gene lost 2 bases and the J gene lost 6 bases, with 11 bases spanning the gap. The CDR3, as DNA: TGTGCCAGCTCACCAGATGGGCCCGGCGAGCAGTACTTC. Residues: CASSPDGPGEQYF.

This clonotype was seen repeatedly, ten times or more. The gene calls are TRBV7-3 and TRBJ2-7, with D maybe TRBD1 (5 bases). Germline V gives CDR1 SGHTA, CDR2 FQGTGA. V dropped 6 bases and J dropped 0 bases, with 12 bases sitting between them. This CDR3 has 14 residues. This chain's CDR3 is CASSPTDSSYEQYF. For the CDR3, the DNA is TGTGCCAGCAGTCCGACAGACAGCTCCTACGAGCAGTACTTC.

This clonotype was seen many times. V usage is TRBV28 and J usage is TRBJ1-2; no firm D call. The CDR3 length is 13 residues. Trimming took 1 base from V and 5 from J, leaving 8 bases between them. The germline gives CDR1 MDHEN, CDR2 SYDVKM. For the CDR3, the DNA is TGTGCCAGCAGTTTATCTAAACTTTATGGCTACACCTTC. Its protein is CASSLSKLYGYTF.

The sample holds many counts of this clonotype. J is TRBJ1-1 and V is TRBV28; D might be TRBD1 (6 bases). The germline V gene encodes CDR1 MDHEN and CDR2 SYDVKM. Trimming took 1 base from V and 4 from J, leaving 10 bases between them. This CDR3 spans 14 amino acids. CDR3 bases: TGTGCCAGCAGTTTATTTCAGGGGCTCACTGAAGCTTTCTTT. Encoded protein: CASSLFQGLTEAFF.

This clonotype occurred many times. CDR3 sequence: CASSFGLAGKNSYNEQFF. CDR3 DNA sequence: TGTGCCAGCAGCTTCGGACTAGCGGGAAAGAACTCCTACAATGAGCAGTTCTTC. The V gene is TRBV13, the J gene TRBJ2-1; 12 positions match TRBD2. From germline, CDR1 is PRHDT and CDR2 FYEKMQ (reference sequence). CDR3 length: 18 amino acids. The J segment lost 0 bases and the V segment lost 3 bases, leaving 6 bases of the junction unmatched.

This clonotype was seen repeatedly, ten times or more. The V and J genes are TRBV28 and TRBJ1-1; weak D call: TRBD1 (5 bases). The germline V and J ends were trimmed by 1 base and 4 bases, with 13 bases remaining between them. The CDR3 is 15 residues long. CDR1 and CDR2 from the germline V gene are MDHEN and SYDVKM. CDR3 coding DNA: TGTGCCAGCAGTTTATCAACTGGGGGGTTCACTGAAGCTTTCTTT. Translating it yields CASSLSTGGFTEAFF.

This clonotype was picked up a small number of times. A read error is possible here, since a much larger clone lies one base away. This chain uses TRBV28 with TRBJ2-5; TRBD1 is a possible D gene (5 bases). This CDR3 comprises 15 residues. Germline lookup yields CDR1 MDHEN and CDR2 SYDVKM. V dropped 5 bases and J dropped 9 bases, with 22 bases sitting between them. The DNA of the CDR3 is TGTGCCAGCAGTCCGACCCCCGGCACAGCAGGGTCCCAGTACTTC. Residues: CASSPTPGTAGSQYF.

This clonotype was seen at least ten times. The chain joins TRBV11-2 to TRBJ2-1; the match to TRBD2 covers 11 bases. CDR1 SGHAT and CDR2 FQNNGV come from the germline V gene. V was pared by 5 bases and J by 0 bases, with 12 bases of the junction left unmatched. The length of the CDR3 is 19 residues. CDR3 protein: CASSPGRLAGGLSYNEQFF. The DNA for the CDR3 is TGTGCCAGCAGCCCAGGACGCCTAGCGGGAGGACTCTCCTACAATGAGCAGTTCTTC.

This clonotype was recorded many times. This chain links TRBV11-2 with TRBJ2-2, with 15 nucleotides matching TRBD2. Germline trimming cut 5 bases from V and 7 bases from J; bases unmatched to any gene: 5. Germline V CDR1 and CDR2: SGHAT, FQNNGV. The CDR3 is made up of 16 amino acids. CDR3 sequence (DNA): TGTGCCAGCAGCGCGGGACTAGCGGGAGGTATCGGGGAGCTGTTTTTT. It codes for CASSAGLAGGIGELFF.